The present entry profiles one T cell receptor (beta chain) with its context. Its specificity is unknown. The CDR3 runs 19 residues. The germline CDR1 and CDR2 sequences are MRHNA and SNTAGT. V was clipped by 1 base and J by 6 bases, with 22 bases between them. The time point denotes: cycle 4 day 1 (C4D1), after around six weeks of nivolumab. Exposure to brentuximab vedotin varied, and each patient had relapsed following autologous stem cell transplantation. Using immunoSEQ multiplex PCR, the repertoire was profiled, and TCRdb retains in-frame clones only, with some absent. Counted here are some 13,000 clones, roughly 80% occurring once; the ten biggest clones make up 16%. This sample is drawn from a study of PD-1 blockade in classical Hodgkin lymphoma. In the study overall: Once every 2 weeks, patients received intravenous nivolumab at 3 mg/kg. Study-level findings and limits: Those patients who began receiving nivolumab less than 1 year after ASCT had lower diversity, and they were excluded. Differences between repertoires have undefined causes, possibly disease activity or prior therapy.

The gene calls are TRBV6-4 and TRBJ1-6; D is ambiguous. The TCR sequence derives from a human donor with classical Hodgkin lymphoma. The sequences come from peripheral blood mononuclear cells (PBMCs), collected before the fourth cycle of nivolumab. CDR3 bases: TGTGCCAGCAGTGACTTACTGGCGCGAGTTGGGGAAACTAATTCACCCCTCCACTTT. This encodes CASSDLLARVGETNSPLHF.